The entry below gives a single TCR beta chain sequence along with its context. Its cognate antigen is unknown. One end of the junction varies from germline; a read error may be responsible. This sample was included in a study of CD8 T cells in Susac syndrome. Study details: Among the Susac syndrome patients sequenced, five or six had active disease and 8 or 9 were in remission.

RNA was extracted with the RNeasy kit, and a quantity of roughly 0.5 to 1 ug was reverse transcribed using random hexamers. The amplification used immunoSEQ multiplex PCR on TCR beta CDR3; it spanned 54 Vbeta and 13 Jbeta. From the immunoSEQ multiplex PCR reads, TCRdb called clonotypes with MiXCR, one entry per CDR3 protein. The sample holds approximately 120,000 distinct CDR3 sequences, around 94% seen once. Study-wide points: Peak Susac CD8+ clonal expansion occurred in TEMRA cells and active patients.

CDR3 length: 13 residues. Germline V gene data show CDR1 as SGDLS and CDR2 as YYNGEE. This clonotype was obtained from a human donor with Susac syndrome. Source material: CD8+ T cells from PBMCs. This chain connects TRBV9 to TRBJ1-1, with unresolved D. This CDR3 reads CASSASGNTEVFF. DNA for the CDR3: TGTGCCAGCAGCGCGTCGGGGAACACTGAAGTTTTCTTT.